This TCR beta chain was identified during a study of blood T cell repertoires in COVID-19. The overall study: Italy, Spain and the United States were the sources of the convalescent and acute COVID-19 samples. PBMCs, B-cell-depleted T cells, or T cells provided the cDNA or gDNA that made up the material.

V shed 4 bases, J shed 0 bases, and the junction held 7 bases outside the gene matches. The CDR3 has 17 amino acids. The germline V gene encodes CDR1 SGHRS and CDR2 YFSETQ. Per the original methods: Amplification from reference gene primers served as the basis for estimated nucleated cell counts. Generated by immunoSEQ multiplex PCR, the TCRdb table keeps only in-frame clones and is missing some. Clone size and the V and J calls come from that table; the DNA yielded D and trimming. This table holds more than 200,000 clones, just over 85% found once. Seattle-derived patients entered the study during active infection and were followed longitudinally.

Sequenced material: peripheral blood. The receptor was derived from a man between 50 and 59 years old with COVID-19, enrolled during active disease. The rearrangement uses TRBV5-1 and TRBJ2-3; 11 bases match TRBD2. For the CDR3, the DNA is TGCGCCAGCAGCGCTAGGACTAGCGGGCACAGCACAGATACGCAGTATTTT. Its protein product is CASSARTSGHSTDTQYF.